Detailed here is one T cell receptor beta chain. Antigen specificity is unknown. These data belong to a study of T-cell memory formation after mild COVID-19. Broader study findings: The study detected some responding clones in pre-infection memory, suggesting cross-reactive memory joined. Clones that contracted from day 15 to 85 had balanced CD4/CD8; later expanders were CD4+ biased. There was no confirmation that second-wave clones peaking on day 37 were SARS-CoV-2 specific.

Each CDR3 protein is one row after TCRdb ran MiXCR on the 5' RACE reads. The sample contains roughly 50,000 distinct CDR3 sequences, more than 10% of which appear only once. Germline V CDR1 and CDR2: MDHEN, SYDVKM. The CDR3 is 16 amino acids. V lost 2 bases, J lost 3 bases, and 5 bases stayed unmatched. Material: PBMCs or a T cell subset sorted from them (not recorded which). J is TRBJ2-3 and V is TRBV28; 10 positions agree with TRBD2. This sequence originates from a man aged 18 to 29 who had mild COVID-19 (a few samples of this study predate the infection). Cell type and time point are not known. CDR3 amino acids: CASSLGPGLATDTQYF. In DNA, the CDR3 is TGTGCCAGCAGTTTAGGTCCGGGACTAGCGACAGATACGCAGTATTTT.